This T cell receptor beta chain was documented in a study of T cells after yellow fever vaccination. Germline CDR1 and CDR2: ENHRY and SYGVKD. The CDR3 spans 15 residues. Trimming at V came to 0 bases and at J to 5 bases, leaving 3 bases not matched to a gene. Each CDR3 protein gets one entry after TCRdb re-called the 5' RACE reads with MiXCR. The sample includes 300,000 to 400,000 distinct CDR3 sequences, roughly 4% of them seen just once. This clonotype is medium-sized (0.01 to 0.1%) within its sample. The J gene is TRBJ2-2, the V gene TRBV10-3, with 7 bases lining up with TRBD1. The receptor comes from a man between 18 and 29 years old who received the YFV17D yellow fever vaccine. Sequencing used PBMCs, obtained 5 days after the yellow fever booster vaccination. DNA of the CDR3: TGTGCCATCAGTGAGTCCCAACAGGGGACCGGGGAGCTGTTTTTT. Translation gives CAISESQQGTGELFF.